This is a list of T cell receptor beta chains from one sample in a study of neoadjuvant anti-PD-1 for oral cavity cancer. Libraries were prepared by immunoSEQ multiplex PCR; TCRdb keeps only in-frame clonotypes and omits some of them. The profile shows some 7,000 clones, around 70% of them singletons. Specimen: PBMCs, collected before nivolumab (anti-PD-1) treatment. These receptors were collected from a person aged 35 to 85 with oral cavity squamous cell carcinoma. Both conserved end residues are trimmed from each CDR3. A D gene is named only where the DNA matches it firmly.

v_gene: TRBV27; d_gene: NA; CDR3aa: ASSDTVATEAF
v_gene: TRBV10-3; d_gene: NA; CDR3aa: AISESGFDGYT
v_gene: TRBV7-6; d_gene: NA; CDR3aa: ASSLEGANTGELF
v_gene: TRBV19; d_gene: NA; CDR3aa: ASSIGFPADPGYTEAF
v_gene: TRBV9; d_gene: TRBD1; CDR3aa: ASSVDVWGQGNEQY
v_gene: TRBV5-1; d_gene: NA; CDR3aa: ASSDPPRDGYT
v_gene: TRBV5-1; d_gene: NA; CDR3aa: ASSLSGGQETQY
v_gene: TRBV14; d_gene: TRBD1; CDR3aa: ASSQEARTGKNSPLH
v_gene: TRBV6-6; d_gene: NA; CDR3aa: ASSSLGGETGELF
v_gene: TRBV9; d_gene: NA; CDR3aa: ASSVEGHYEQY
v_gene: TRBV10-3; d_gene: NA; CDR3aa: AISDHIADTNQPQH
v_gene: TRBV9; d_gene: NA; CDR3aa: ASSVGQFNEQF
v_gene: TRBV13; d_gene: NA; CDR3aa: ASSLQDMNTEAF
v_gene: TRBV7-9; d_gene: NA; CDR3aa: ASTKIQGGNEKLF
v_gene: TRBV6-1; d_gene: TRBD1; CDR3aa: ASRDRDAGELF
v_gene: TRBV6-5; d_gene: TRBD2; CDR3aa: ASSYSRGGHYEQY
v_gene: TRBV19; d_gene: NA; CDR3aa: ASSKSFRGNYGYT